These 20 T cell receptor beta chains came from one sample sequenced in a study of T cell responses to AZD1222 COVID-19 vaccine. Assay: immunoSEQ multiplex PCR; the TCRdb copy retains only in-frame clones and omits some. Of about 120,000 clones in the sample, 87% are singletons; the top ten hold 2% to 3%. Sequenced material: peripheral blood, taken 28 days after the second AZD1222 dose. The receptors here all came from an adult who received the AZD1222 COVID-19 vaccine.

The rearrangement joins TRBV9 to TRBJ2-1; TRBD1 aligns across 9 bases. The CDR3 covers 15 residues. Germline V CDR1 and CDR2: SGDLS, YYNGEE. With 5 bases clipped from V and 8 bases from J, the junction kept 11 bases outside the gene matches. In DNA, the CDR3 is TGTGCCAGCAGTCCTACCGGGACAGGGAACTATGAGCAGTTCTTC. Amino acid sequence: CASSPTGTGNYEQFF.

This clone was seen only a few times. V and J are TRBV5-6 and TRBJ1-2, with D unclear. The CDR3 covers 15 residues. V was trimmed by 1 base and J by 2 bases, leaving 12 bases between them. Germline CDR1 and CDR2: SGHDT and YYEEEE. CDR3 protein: CASSLYGRPNYGYTF. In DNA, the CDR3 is TGTGCCAGCAGCTTGTACGGCAGGCCCAACTATGGCTACACCTTC.

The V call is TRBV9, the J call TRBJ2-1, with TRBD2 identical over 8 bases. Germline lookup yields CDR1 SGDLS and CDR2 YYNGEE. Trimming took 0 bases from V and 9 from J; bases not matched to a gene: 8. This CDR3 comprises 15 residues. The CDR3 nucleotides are TGTGCCAGCAGCGTAGGGAGCGGGGGAGCGGGTGAGCAGTTCTTC. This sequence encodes CASSVGSGGAGEQFF.

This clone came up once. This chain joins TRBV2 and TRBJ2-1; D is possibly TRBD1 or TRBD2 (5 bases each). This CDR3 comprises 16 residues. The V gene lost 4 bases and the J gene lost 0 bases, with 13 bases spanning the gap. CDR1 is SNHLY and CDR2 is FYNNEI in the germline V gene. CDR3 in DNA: TGTGCCAGCAGTGGAGGGACGGGTCGCTCCTACAATGAGCAGTTCTTC. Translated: CASSGGTGRSYNEQFF.

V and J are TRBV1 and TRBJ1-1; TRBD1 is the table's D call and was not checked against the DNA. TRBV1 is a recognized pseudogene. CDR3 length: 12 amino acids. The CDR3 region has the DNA TGCACCAGCTCCAGGGGGTTCACTGAAGCTTTCTTT. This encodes CTSSRGFTEAFF.

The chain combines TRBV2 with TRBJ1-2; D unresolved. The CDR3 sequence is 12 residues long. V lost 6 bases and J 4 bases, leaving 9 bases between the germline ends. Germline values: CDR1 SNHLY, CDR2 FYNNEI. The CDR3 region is CASRLISYGYTF. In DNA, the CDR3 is TGTGCCAGCAGGTTGATCAGCTATGGCTACACCTTC.

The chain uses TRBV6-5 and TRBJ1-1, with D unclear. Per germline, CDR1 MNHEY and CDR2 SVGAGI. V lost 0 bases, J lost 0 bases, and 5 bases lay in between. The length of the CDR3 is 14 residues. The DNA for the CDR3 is TGTGCCAGCAGTTACTCTGGAGTGAACACTGAAGCTTTCTTT. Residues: CASSYSGVNTEAFF.

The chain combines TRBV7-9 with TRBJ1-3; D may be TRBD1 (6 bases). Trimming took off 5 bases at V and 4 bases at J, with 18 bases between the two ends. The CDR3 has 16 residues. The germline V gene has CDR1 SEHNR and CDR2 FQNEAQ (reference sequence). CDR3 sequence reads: CASSRNRDPAGNTIYF. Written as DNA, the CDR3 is TGTGCCAGCAGCAGAAACAGGGACCCGGCGGGAAACACCATATATTTT.

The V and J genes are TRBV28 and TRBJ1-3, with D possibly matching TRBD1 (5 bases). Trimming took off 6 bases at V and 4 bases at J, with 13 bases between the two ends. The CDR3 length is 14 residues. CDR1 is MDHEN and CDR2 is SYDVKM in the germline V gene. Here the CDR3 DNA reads TGTGCCAGCAGACCCGCGGGGCAGGGAAACACCATATATTTT. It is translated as CASRPAGQGNTIYF.

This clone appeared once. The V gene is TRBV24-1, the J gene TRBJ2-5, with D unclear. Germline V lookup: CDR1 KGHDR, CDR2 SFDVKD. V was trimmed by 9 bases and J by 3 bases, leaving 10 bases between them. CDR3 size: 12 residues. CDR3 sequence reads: CATSAAEETQYF. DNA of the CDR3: TGTGCCACCTCTGCGGCAGAAGAGACCCAGTACTTC.

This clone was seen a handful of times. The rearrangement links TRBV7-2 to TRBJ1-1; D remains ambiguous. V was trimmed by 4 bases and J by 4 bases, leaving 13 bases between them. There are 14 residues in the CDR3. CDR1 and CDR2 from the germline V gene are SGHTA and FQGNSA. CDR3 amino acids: CASSSTLLGTEAFF. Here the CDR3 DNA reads TGTGCCAGCAGCTCTACCCTTCTAGGCACTGAAGCTTTCTTT.

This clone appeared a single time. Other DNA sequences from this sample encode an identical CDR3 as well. The CDR3 nucleotides are TGTGCCAGTAGTATGTCGGGGAGCAATCAGCCCCAGCATTTT. Its translation is CASSMSGSNQPQHF. The chain links TRBV19 to TRBJ1-5; D is uncertain. V was clipped by 3 bases and J by 1 base, with 7 bases between them. CDR1 LNHDA and CDR2 SQIVND come from the germline V gene (reference sequence). CDR3 length: 14 residues.

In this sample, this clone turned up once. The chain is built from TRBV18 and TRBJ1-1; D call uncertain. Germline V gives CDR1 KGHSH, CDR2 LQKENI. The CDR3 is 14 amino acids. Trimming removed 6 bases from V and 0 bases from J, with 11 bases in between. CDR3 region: CASSPPSMNTEAFF. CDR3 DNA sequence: TGTGCCAGCTCGCCCCCGTCCATGAACACTGAAGCTTTCTTT.

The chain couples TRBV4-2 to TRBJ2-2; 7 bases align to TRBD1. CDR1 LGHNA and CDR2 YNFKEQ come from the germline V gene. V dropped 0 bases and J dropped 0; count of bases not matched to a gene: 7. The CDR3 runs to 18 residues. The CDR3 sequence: CASSQERGPIANTGELFF. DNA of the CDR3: TGTGCCAGCAGCCAAGAAAGGGGGCCCATCGCGAACACCGGGGAGCTGTTTTTT.

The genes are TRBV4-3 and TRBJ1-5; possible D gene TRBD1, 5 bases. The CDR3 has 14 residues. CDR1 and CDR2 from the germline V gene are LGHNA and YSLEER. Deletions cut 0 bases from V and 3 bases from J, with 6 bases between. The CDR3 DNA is TGCGCCAGCAGCCAAGACAGGGTCAATCAGCCCCAGCATTTT. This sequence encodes CASSQDRVNQPQHF.

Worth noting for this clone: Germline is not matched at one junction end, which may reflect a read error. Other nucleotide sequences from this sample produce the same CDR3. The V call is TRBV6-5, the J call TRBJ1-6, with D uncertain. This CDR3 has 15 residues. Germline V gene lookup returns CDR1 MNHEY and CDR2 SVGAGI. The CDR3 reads CASKYWSSYNSPLHF. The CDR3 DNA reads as TGTGCCAGCAAATACTGGAGCTCCTATAATTCACCTCTCCACTTT.

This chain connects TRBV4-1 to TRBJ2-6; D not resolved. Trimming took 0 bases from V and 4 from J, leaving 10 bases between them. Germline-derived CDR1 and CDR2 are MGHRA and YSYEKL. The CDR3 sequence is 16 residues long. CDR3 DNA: TGCGCCAGCAGCCAAGATTCGTCGTGGGGGGCCAACGTCCTGACTTTC. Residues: CASSQDSSWGANVLTF.

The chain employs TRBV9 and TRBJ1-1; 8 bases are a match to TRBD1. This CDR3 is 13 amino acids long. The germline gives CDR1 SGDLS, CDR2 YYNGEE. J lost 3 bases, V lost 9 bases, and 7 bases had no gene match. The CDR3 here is CATGQGPDTEAFF. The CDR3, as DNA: TGTGCCACTGGACAGGGTCCGGACACTGAAGCTTTCTTT.

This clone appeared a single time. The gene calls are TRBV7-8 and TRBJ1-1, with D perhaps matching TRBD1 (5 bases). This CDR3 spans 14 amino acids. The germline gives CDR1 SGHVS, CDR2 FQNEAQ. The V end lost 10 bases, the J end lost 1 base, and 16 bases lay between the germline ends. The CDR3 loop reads CATSRAPQNTEAFF. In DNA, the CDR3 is TGTGCCACCTCCAGGGCCCCACAGAACACTGAAGCTTTCTTT. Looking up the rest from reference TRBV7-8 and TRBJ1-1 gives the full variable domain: GAGVSQSPRYKVAKRGQDVALRCDPISGHVSLFWYQQALGQGPEFLTYFQNEAQLDKSGLPSDRFFAERPEGSVSTLKIQRTQQEDSAVYLCATSRAPQNTEAFFGQGTRLTVV.

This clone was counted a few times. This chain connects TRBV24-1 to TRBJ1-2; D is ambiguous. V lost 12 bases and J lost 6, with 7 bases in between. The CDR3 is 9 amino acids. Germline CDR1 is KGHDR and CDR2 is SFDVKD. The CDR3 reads CAGLHGYTF. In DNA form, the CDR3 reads TGTGCCGGGTTACATGGCTACACCTTC.